The T cell receptor (beta chain) described here comes from a study of OX40 agonist ivuxolimab in advanced cancers. About the study as a whole: Ivuxolimab was a fully human IgG2 agonistic monoclonal antibody targeting the costimulatory receptor OX40 (CD134). Prior anti-PD-1, anti-PD-L1 or anti-CTLA-4 therapy was permitted, and 40% of dose-escalation patients had received checkpoint inhibitors. The paper reports the monotherapy dose-escalation portion (N of about 50 patients) of the phase I ivuxolimab trial. Intravenous ivuxolimab was administered to patients every 2 weeks at six dose levels: 0.01, 0.1, 0.3, 1.5, 3 and 10 mg/kg. A male proportion of around 80% and a mean age of approximately 58 years, ranging from 23 to 79, were recorded for the dose-escalation cohort. Partial responses occurred in three dose-escalation patients: two with cutaneous melanoma and one with hepatocellular carcinoma. The purpose of peripheral TCRbeta sequencing was to test whether ivuxolimab changed TCR sequence diversity and led to clonal T-cell expansion. Of the approximately 50 dose-escalation patients, hepatocellular carcinoma was present in roughly 19, melanoma in around 15, renal cell carcinoma in 9 and head and neck cancer in 9. Overall study results and their limits: Low levels of normalized T-cell clonal expansion were also seen in some nonresponding patients. Clonal expansion of both CD4+ and CD8+ blood T cells was observed from baseline to week 6 at doses 0.1 to 3.0 mg/kg. In the 0.1-3.0 mg/kg groups, partial responders were among the patients with the lowest normalized peripheral clonal expansion, particularly in CD8+ T cells. Antigen specificity was not determined for the clonally expanded peripheral T cells. After ivuxolimab, expanded clones were on average more numerous among CD8+ T cells than among CD4+ T cells.

With regard to this clone: Its cognate antigen has yet to be identified. The input lacks base qualities; no much larger clone sits a single base away.

The trial excluded patients who had a history of autoimmune disease or were on systemic immunosuppression. Peripheral blood for TCR sequencing was collected from all dose cohorts at baseline, on cycle 4 day 1, and on cycle 7 day 1. Samples came from an open-label, multicenter, first-in-human phase I dose-escalation trial of ivuxolimab. Adults with locally advanced or metastatic head and neck squamous cell, hepatocellular, melanoma or renal cell carcinoma were enrolled in the trial. Before TCR sequencing, CD4+ T cells and CD8+ T cells from peripheral blood were sorted into separate populations. Genomic DNA was extracted from sorted cells for sequencing of the TCRbeta CDR3 region. TCRbeta CDR3 regions were sequenced using the immunoSEQ Assay. This immuneACCESS table, as held by TCRdb, lists in-frame sequences with V and J called but not all clones. Of the missing ones, under half trace to an unresolved V gene in checked studies; the others have no known cause. For this sample there are about 50,000 clones; about four fifths appear just once. The top ten constitute 1% to 1.5% of the sample.

Trimming takes 3 bases from V and 0 bases from J, and the germline ends sit 6 bases apart. Looking up the germline V gene yields CDR1 SGHNT and CDR2 YENEEA. The CDR3, from cysteine to phenylalanine, totals 14 residues. Just CDR3 DNA is preserved here, 42 bases in frame from base 1. This receptor was identified in an adult with an advanced solid tumor such as melanoma, head and neck, liver or kidney cancer. The material sequenced was CD4+ or CD8+ T cells sorted from blood, taken in a trial of the OX40 agonist ivuxolimab. The chain couples TRBV11-3 to TRBJ2-4; there is no confident call for the D gene. Here is the DNA: TGTGCCAGCAGCTTTTCCCTAGCCAAAAACATTCAGTACTTC. This is translated as CASSFSLAKNIQYF.